This T cell receptor (beta chain) came from a study of blood T cell repertoires in COVID-19. Across the whole study: Samples came from the United States, Italy and Spain, spanning acute and convalescent COVID-19. Sources were T cells, B-cell-depleted T cells, or PBMCs; the material itself was cDNA or gDNA.

Study processing details: Amplification with reference gene primers provided the estimates of nucleated cell counts. Data came from immunoSEQ multiplex PCR; TCRdb stores just in-frame clones and leaves some out. V and J calls and clone size are those listed in that table; D and trimming were worked out from the DNA. The data hold over 55,000 clones, with 75% to 90% observed a single time. The length of the CDR3 is 15 residues. CDR1 is LNHNV, CDR2 YYDKDF, per germline (reference sequence). The germline V and J ends were trimmed by 1 base and 3 bases, with 10 bases remaining between them. The chain links TRBV15 to TRBJ2-1, with TRBD2 as a possible D gene (6 bases). Sequenced sample: peripheral blood. This receptor was taken from a man in his fifties with active COVID-19. CDR3 nucleotide sequence: TGTGCCACCAGCAGAGCAAGGGGAGGCTACAATGAGCAGTTCTTC. Protein sequence: CATSRARGGYNEQFF.